The TCR beta chain described here comes from a study of cytomegalovirus exposure and HLA in healthy donors. Findings of the study overall: Per a later analysis, 16,951 TCR beta sequences showed association with HLA alleles at 0.05 false discovery rate. The authors listed 164 TCR beta chains as cytomegalovirus-associated. It was in a later analysis that TCR association rates were seen to vary by HLA locus, highest for DRB1 and lowest for HLA-C. V- and J-gene trimming of TCR beta was linked (in a later analysis) to a missense DCLRE1C variant.

V was shortened by 6 bases and J by 0 bases, with 12 bases between the two germline ends. CDR1 and CDR2 (germline): SGHRS, YFSETQ. This CDR3 has 14 amino acids. Primers: 60 Vbeta forward and 13 Jbeta reverse. Libraries were prepared by immunoSEQ multiplex PCR; TCRdb keeps only in-frame clonotypes and omits some of them. The table includes approximately 180,000 clones, around 70% detected once. Of note for this clone: Its matching antigen is unknown.

What was sequenced was PBMCs. This receptor was obtained from a male donor in good health and CMV-seronegative. V gene TRBV5-1 combines with J gene TRBJ1-2; D might be TRBD1 (6 bases). This chain's CDR3 is CASKPTGSNYGYTF. The CDR3 region has the DNA TGCGCCAGCAAACCCACAGGGTCTAACTATGGCTACACCTTC. The complete variable domain, with remaining parts taken from reference TRBV5-1 and TRBJ1-2, reads KAGVTQTPRYLIKTRGQQVTLSCSPISGHRSVSWYQQTPGQGLQFLFEYFSETQRNKGNFPGRFSGRQFSNSRSEMNVSTLELGDSALYLCASKPTGSNYGYTFGSGTRLTVV.